This TCR beta chain was identified in a study of T cell repertoires in cytomegalovirus infection. Study overall: CMV epitopes that were recently identified and HLA-C-restricted were used alongside well-studied HLA-B-restricted ones. Public TCR beta signatures marked donors with CMV infection and the matching HLA.

Study-wide points: HLA-C-restricted, CMV-specific TCR beta clonotypes were dominant ex vivo.

One entry per CDR3 protein results from TCRdb running MiXCR on the reads. The repertoire includes 300,000 to 400,000 distinct CDR3 sequences, approximately 25% of them detected once, and about an eighth sits in the top ten. CDR3 size: 14 residues. V dropped 6 bases and J dropped 4; count of bases not matched to a gene: 7. Germline CDR1 SGHAT, CDR2 FQNNGV. This clonotype was counted ten times or more. Its antigen is unknown. This chain connects TRBV11-2 to TRBJ2-3; 7 bases line up with TRBD2. This clonotype was sampled from a human donor in good health (CMV status not recorded). Some clones in this sample may be carry-over from other donors' samples. The source was cultured PBMCs, collected from culture after CMV antigen stimulation. CDR3 in amino acids: CASRSGVVPDTQYF. The CDR3 coding sequence is TGTGCCAGCAGGAGCGGGGTAGTCCCAGATACGCAGTATTTT.